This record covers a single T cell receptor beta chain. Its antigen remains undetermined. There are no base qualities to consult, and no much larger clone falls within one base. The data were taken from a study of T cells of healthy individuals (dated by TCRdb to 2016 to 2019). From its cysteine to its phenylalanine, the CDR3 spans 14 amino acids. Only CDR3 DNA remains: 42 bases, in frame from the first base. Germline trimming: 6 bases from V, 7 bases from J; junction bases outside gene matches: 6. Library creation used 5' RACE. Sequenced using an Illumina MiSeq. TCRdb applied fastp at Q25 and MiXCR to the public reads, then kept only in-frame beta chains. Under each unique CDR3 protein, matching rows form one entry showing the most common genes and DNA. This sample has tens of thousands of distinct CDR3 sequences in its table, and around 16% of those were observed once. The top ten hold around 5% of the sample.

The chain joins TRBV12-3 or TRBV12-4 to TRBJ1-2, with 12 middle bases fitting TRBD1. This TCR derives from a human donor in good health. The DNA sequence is TGTGCCAGCAGAACGGGACAGGGGGCCTTTGGCTACACCTTC. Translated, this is CASRTGQGAFGYTF.